This T cell receptor (beta chain) was recorded in a study of response to subunit inactivated influenza vaccine. General observations from the study: It was the authors' suggestion that each seasonal influenza vaccination recruits few new T cells.

Between the trimmed V and J ends, which lost 7 bases and 1 base, there was a span of 9 bases. The CDR3 loop spans 13 amino acids. Germline CDR1 and CDR2: KGHDR and SFDVKD. MiXCR, run by TCRdb on the RT-PCR reads, gives a single entry per CDR3 protein. The sample lists more than 400,000 distinct CDR3 sequences, roughly 11% occurring once. Comments on this clonotype: Its antigen remains unidentified.

The V and J genes are TRBV24-1 and TRBJ1-1, with D possibly being TRBD1 (5 bases). This TCR was sampled from a man aged 50-60 years who received an inactivated influenza vaccine. The sample consisted of PBMCs from blood, taken roughly 45 days after vaccination. Here the CDR3 DNA reads TGTGCCACCAGGGAGGGGCGGAACACTGAAGCTTTCTTT. It encodes CATREGRNTEAFF.